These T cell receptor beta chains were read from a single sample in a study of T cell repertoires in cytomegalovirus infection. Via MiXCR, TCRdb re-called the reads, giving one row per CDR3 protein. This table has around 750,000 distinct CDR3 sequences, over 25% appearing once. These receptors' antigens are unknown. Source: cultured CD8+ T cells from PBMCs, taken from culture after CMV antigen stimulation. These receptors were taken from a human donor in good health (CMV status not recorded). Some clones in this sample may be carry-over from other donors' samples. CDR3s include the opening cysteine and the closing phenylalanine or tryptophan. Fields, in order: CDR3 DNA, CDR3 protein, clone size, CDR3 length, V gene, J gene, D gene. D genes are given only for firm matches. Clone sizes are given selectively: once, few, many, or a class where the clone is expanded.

DNA: TGTGCCAGCAGTTCTTCTAGCGGACCTTACGAGCAGTACTTC
CDR3: CASSSSSGPYEQYF
size: few
length: 14
V: TRBV27
J: TRBJ2-7
D: TRBD2

DNA: TGTGCCAGCAGTTTAAAGCCGGGACTAGCGGGGGACGAGCAGTTCTTC
CDR3: CASSLKPGLAGDEQFF
size: many
length: 16
V: TRBV7-6
J: TRBJ2-1
D: TRBD2

DNA: TGTGCCAGCAGCGCCCAAGTTGGGGGCGCCACTGAAGCTTTCTTT
CDR3: CASSAQVGGATEAFF
size: few
length: 15
V: TRBV7-9
J: TRBJ1-1
D: .

DNA: TGTGCGAATGAAGGCCCGAACACTGAAGCTTTCTTT
CDR3: CANEGPNTEAFF
size: .
length: 12
V: TRBV6-1
J: TRBJ1-1
D: .

DNA: TGTGCCAGCAGCTTACCTGATGGGGATTTCTATGGCTACACCTTC
CDR3: CASSLPDGDFYGYTF
size: .
length: 15
V: TRBV7-9
J: TRBJ1-2
D: .

DNA: TGTGCCAGCAGCTCACTAGCGGTCTCCTACGAGCAGTACTTC
CDR3: CASSSLAVSYEQYF
size: many
length: 14
V: TRBV7-8
J: TRBJ2-7
D: TRBD2

DNA: TGTGCCAGCAGCTGGACGGCTCCGGGGGAGCTGTTTTTT
CDR3: CASSWTAPGELFF
size: .
length: 13
V: TRBV7-2
J: TRBJ2-2
D: .

DNA: TGTGCCAGCAGTTCCGGGACACCGAAACTGTTTTTT
CDR3: CASSSGTPKLFF
size: few
length: 12
V: TRBV12-3/TRBV12-4
J: TRBJ1-4
D: .

DNA: TGTGCCACCAGCAGGTCCAGGGGGCGCGAAGAGACCCAGTACTTC
CDR3: CATSRSRGREETQYF
size: few
length: 15
V: TRBV15
J: TRBJ2-5
D: TRBD1

DNA: TGTGCCAGCAGTCCTCCCCCCCCAGGGGACAATGAGCAGTTCTTC
CDR3: CASSPPPPGDNEQFF
size: few
length: 15
V: TRBV7-9
J: TRBJ2-1
D: .

DNA: TGTGCCAGCAGCTTACGTCCGCAATCCAACACCGGGGAGCTGTTTTTT
CDR3: CASSLRPQSNTGELFF
size: .
length: 16
V: TRBV7-6
J: TRBJ2-2
D: .

DNA: TGTGCCAGCAGCACCTCAGGGGAAGGGAACACTGAAGCTTTCTTT
CDR3: CASSTSGEGNTEAFF
size: few
length: 15
V: TRBV6-6
J: TRBJ1-1
D: .

DNA: TGTGCCAGCAGCTTAGCTCCCGATCAGCCCCAGCATTTT
CDR3: CASSLAPDQPQHF
size: many
length: 13
V: TRBV7-6
J: TRBJ1-5
D: .

DNA: TGTGCCTGCAGTTTTTTTACCCAGGGGGCGATGAACACTGAAGCTTTCTTT
CDR3: CACSFFTQGAMNTEAFF
size: .
length: 17
V: TRBV27
J: TRBJ1-1
D: TRBD1

DNA: TGCGCCAGCAGCCAAGTGATAGCGGGGGCCACAGATACGCAGTATTTT
CDR3: CASSQVIAGATDTQYF
size: many
length: 16
V: TRBV4-1
J: TRBJ2-3
D: TRBD2

DNA: TGTGCCAGCAGCTTAGGGGGGGGCCTGACCCAGCCCCAGCATTTT
CDR3: CASSLGGGLTQPQHF
size: few
length: 15
V: TRBV7-9
J: TRBJ1-5
D: .

DNA: TGTGCCAGCAGCCAAGATAGGCTTTACGGCGAGCAGTACTTC
CDR3: CASSQDRLYGEQYF
size: few
length: 14
V: TRBV3-1
J: TRBJ2-7
D: .

DNA: TGTGCCAGCAGTCGTCAGGGGTCAGAGACCCAGTACTTC
CDR3: CASSRQGSETQYF
size: many
length: 13
V: TRBV7-6
J: TRBJ2-5
D: .

DNA: TGTGCCAGCAGCTTAGAAACAACCAGACCCGGGGAGACCCAGTACTTC
CDR3: CASSLETTRPGETQYF
size: few
length: 16
V: TRBV11-1
J: TRBJ2-5
D: .

DNA: TGTGCCAGCTCACCACCCCAGGCATACAATGAGCAGTTCTTC
CDR3: CASSPPQAYNEQFF
size: .
length: 14
V: TRBV18
J: TRBJ2-1
D: .

DNA: TGTGCCAGCAGTGAGTGGGGGAACACTGAAGCTTTCTTT
CDR3: CASSEWGNTEAFF
size: few
length: 13
V: TRBV9
J: TRBJ1-1
D: .

DNA: TGCGCCAGCAGCTTACGGGACGGAAAAAGGGCTGAAGCTTTCTTT
CDR3: CASSLRDGKRAEAFF
size: many
length: 15
V: TRBV5-1
J: TRBJ1-1
D: .

DNA: TGCAGCGTTGAACGGGGGCATGGGCCCCCCGGGGAGCTGTTTTTT
CDR3: CSVERGHGPPGELFF
size: .
length: 15
V: TRBV29-1
J: TRBJ2-2
D: .

DNA: TGTGCCAGCAGCTTATACAGGGGCCGCATGAACACTGAAGCTTTCTTT
CDR3: CASSLYRGRMNTEAFF
size: many
length: 16
V: TRBV7-8
J: TRBJ1-1
D: TRBD1

DNA: TGTGCCAGCAGCACCTCTCTCAGTTCTGGAAACACCATATATTTT
CDR3: CASSTSLSSGNTIYF
size: .
length: 15
V: TRBV4-1
J: TRBJ1-3
D: .

DNA: TGTGCCAGCAGCGATAACAGGGATGAGGAGACCCAGTACTTC
CDR3: CASSDNRDEETQYF
size: .
length: 14
V: TRBV7-9
J: TRBJ2-5
D: .

DNA: TGTGCCAGCAGCTTAACGGGACAGGTCCGGGCAGGTGAGCAGTTCTTC
CDR3: CASSLTGQVRAGEQFF
size: .
length: 16
V: TRBV7-3
J: TRBJ2-1
D: TRBD1

DNA: TGCGCCAGCAGCTCCCGGGACAGGGTCGGTCCGGAGAGCTACACCTTC
CDR3: CASSSRDRVGPESYTF
size: few
length: 16
V: TRBV4-1
J: TRBJ1-2
D: TRBD1

DNA: TGTGCCAGCAGCTTAGTTGGGGGGAACAATGAGCAGTTCTTC
CDR3: CASSLVGGNNEQFF
size: .
length: 14
V: TRBV7-3
J: TRBJ2-1
D: .

DNA: TGCAGTGCTAGGGCCCGGGGCAACAATGAGCAGTTCTTC
CDR3: CSARARGNNEQFF
size: .
length: 13
V: TRBV20-1
J: TRBJ2-1
D: .

DNA: TGTGCCAGCAGTTACGGGACAGGGGGGATCGGTACAGATACGCAGTATTTT
CDR3: CASSYGTGGIGTDTQYF
size: .
length: 17
V: TRBV6-5
J: TRBJ2-3
D: TRBD1

DNA: TGTGCCAGTAGCCACCTAGCGGCTAGCACAGATACGCAGTATTTT
CDR3: CASSHLAASTDTQYF
size: .
length: 15
V: TRBV19
J: TRBJ2-3
D: TRBD2

DNA: TGTGCCAGCAGCCAAGCTATAGAAGCCAATCAGCCCCAGCATTTT
CDR3: CASSQAIEANQPQHF
size: few
length: 15
V: TRBV4-2
J: TRBJ1-5
D: .

DNA: TGCGCCAGCAGCCAAGATCGGGGAGGCGATTCACCCCTCCACTTT
CDR3: CASSQDRGGDSPLHF
size: few
length: 15
V: TRBV4-1
J: TRBJ1-6
D: .

DNA: TGTGCCAGCAGCCTAAATCTGGGCGTAGGGATAATGAACACTGAAGCTCATTTT
CDR3: CASSLNLGVGIMNTEAHF
size: .
length: 18
V: TRBV7-2
J: TRBJ1-1
D: .

DNA: TGTGCCAGCAACCCAAGACCGGGACAGGTGGCCATCACAGATACGCAGTATTTT
CDR3: CASNPRPGQVAITDTQYF
size: few
length: 18
V: TRBV7-4
J: TRBJ2-3
D: TRBD1

DNA: TGTGCCAGCAGTGAAAGGGGGCGTAGGGACAATGAGCAGTTCTTC
CDR3: CASSERGRRDNEQFF
size: many
length: 15
V: TRBV6-1
J: TRBJ2-1
D: TRBD1

DNA: TGTGCCAGCAGTTTGGGCCTGGGCTCCTACAATGAGCAGTTCTTC
CDR3: CASSLGLGSYNEQFF
size: many
length: 15
V: TRBV28
J: TRBJ2-1
D: .

DNA: TGTGCCAGCAGCCCGAACAGGGGGATATACAACACTGAAGCTTTCTTT
CDR3: CASSPNRGIYNTEAFF
size: many
length: 16
V: TRBV7-9
J: TRBJ1-1
D: TRBD1